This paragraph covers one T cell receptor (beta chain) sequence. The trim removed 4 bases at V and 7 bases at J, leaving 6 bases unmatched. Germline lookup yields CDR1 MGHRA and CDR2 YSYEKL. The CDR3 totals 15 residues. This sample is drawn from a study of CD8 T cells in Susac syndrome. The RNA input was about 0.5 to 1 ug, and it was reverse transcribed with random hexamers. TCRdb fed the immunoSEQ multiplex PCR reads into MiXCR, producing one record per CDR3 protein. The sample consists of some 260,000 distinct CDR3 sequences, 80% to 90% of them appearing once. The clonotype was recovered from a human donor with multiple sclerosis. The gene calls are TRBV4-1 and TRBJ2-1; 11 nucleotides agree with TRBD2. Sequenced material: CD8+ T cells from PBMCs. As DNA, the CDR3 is TGCGCCAGCAGCCCTACTAGCGGGAGAGGGAATGAGCAGTTCTTC. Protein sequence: CASSPTSGRGNEQFF.